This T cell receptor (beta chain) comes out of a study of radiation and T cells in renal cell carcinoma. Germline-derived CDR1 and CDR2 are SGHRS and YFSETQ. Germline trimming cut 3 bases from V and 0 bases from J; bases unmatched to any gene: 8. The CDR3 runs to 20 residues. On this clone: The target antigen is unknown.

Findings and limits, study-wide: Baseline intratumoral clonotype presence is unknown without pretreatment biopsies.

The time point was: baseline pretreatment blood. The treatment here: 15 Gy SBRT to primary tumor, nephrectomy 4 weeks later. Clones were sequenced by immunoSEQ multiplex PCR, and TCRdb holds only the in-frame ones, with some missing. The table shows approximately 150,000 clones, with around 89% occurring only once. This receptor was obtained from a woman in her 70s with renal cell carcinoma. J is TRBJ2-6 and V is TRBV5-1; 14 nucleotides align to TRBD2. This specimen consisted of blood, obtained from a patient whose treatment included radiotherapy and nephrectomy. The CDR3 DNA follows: TGCGCCAGCAGCTCCCCGGGACTAGCGGGGGTTAGCTCTGGGGCCAACGTCCTGACTTTC. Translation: CASSSPGLAGVSSGANVLTF.